The rows below give T cell receptor beta chains drawn from one sample of a study of shared clonotypes between healthy human individuals. Some clones are missing from TCRdb's copy, which holds only in-frame ones; the method was immunoSEQ multiplex PCR. The sample lists more than 450,000 clones; 79% were seen once. Specimen: PBMCs. The source of these receptors is a woman aged 40 to 50 in good health. Some clones in this sample may be carry-over from other donors' samples. Both conserved end residues are part of each CDR3. A D gene is named only where the DNA matches it firmly.

cdr3_nt: TGTGCCATCAGTGGAGGACGCGGCTACACCTTC
cdr3_aa: CAISGGRGYTF
j_call: TRBJ1-2
cdr3_length: 11
v_call: TRBV10-3
d_call: -

cdr3_nt: TGTGCCAGTAGTATAGGGACAGGATATGGCTACACCTTC
cdr3_aa: CASSIGTGYGYTF
j_call: TRBJ1-2
cdr3_length: 13
v_call: TRBV19
d_call: TRBD1

cdr3_nt: TGCGCCAGCAGCCAAACCGGGACAGGGAGCACAGATACGCAGTATTTT
cdr3_aa: CASSQTGTGSTDTQYF
j_call: TRBJ2-3
cdr3_length: 16
v_call: TRBV4-1
d_call: TRBD1

cdr3_nt: TGTGCCAGCAGACCAATCCCCCATTCACCCCTCCACTTT
cdr3_aa: CASRPIPHSPLHF
j_call: TRBJ1-6
cdr3_length: 13
v_call: TRBV28
d_call: -

cdr3_nt: TGTGCCAGCAGCTTGAGTCCTAGGAGTCGGTACGAGCAGTACTTC
cdr3_aa: CASSLSPRSRYEQYF
j_call: TRBJ2-7
cdr3_length: 15
v_call: TRBV5-4
d_call: -

cdr3_nt: TGTGCCAGCAGCTTGGGACCTCAGGGGCTCGGGACCAAAAACATTCAGTACTTC
cdr3_aa: CASSLGPQGLGTKNIQYF
j_call: TRBJ2-4
cdr3_length: 18
v_call: TRBV5-4
d_call: -

cdr3_nt: TGCAGTGCTACTCGGGAGACCCAGTACTTC
cdr3_aa: CSATRETQYF
j_call: TRBJ2-5
cdr3_length: 10
v_call: TRBV20-1
d_call: -

cdr3_nt: TGTGCCAGCAGCTCCACAACAGGGACCGCTAACTATGGCTACACCTTC
cdr3_aa: CASSSTTGTANYGYTF
j_call: TRBJ1-2
cdr3_length: 16
v_call: TRBV11-2
d_call: -

cdr3_nt: TGTGCCAGCATAGGCGGAGGTTACAATGAGCAGTTCTTC
cdr3_aa: CASIGGGYNEQFF
j_call: TRBJ2-1
cdr3_length: 13
v_call: TRBV28
d_call: -

cdr3_nt: TGTGCCAGTAACCCCGGAGTAAGCTCCTACAATGAGCAGTTCTTC
cdr3_aa: CASNPGVSSYNEQFF
j_call: TRBJ2-1
cdr3_length: 15
v_call: TRBV19
d_call: -

cdr3_nt: TGTGCCAGCAGTTTAGGCCCCCGCAGGGTCCAAGATACGCAGTATTTT
cdr3_aa: CASSLGPRRVQDTQYF
j_call: TRBJ2-3
cdr3_length: 16
v_call: TRBV28
d_call: -